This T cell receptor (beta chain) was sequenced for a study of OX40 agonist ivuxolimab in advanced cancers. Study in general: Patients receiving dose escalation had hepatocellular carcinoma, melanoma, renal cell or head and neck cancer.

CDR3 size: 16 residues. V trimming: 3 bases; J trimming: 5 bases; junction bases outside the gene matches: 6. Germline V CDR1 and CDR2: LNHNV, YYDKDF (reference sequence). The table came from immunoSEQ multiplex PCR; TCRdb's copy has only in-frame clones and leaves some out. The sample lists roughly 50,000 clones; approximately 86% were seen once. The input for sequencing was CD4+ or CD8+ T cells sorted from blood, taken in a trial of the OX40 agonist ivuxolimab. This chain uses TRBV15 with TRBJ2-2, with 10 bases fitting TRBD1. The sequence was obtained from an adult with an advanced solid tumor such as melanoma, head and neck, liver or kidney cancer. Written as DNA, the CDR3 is TGTGCCACCAGCAGCCTTGGACAGGGGGGGACCGGGGAGCTGTTTTTT. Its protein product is CATSSLGQGGTGELFF.